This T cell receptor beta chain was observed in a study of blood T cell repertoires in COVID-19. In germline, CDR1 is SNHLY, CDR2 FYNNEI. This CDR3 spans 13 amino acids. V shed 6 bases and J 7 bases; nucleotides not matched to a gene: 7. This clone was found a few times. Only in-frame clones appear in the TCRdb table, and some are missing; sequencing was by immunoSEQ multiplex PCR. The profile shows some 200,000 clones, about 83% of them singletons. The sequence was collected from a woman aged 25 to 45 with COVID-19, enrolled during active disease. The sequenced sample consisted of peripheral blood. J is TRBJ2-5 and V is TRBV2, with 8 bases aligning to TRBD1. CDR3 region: CASRPGQGTTQYF. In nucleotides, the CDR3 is TGTGCCAGCAGACCAGGACAGGGCACGACCCAGTACTTC.